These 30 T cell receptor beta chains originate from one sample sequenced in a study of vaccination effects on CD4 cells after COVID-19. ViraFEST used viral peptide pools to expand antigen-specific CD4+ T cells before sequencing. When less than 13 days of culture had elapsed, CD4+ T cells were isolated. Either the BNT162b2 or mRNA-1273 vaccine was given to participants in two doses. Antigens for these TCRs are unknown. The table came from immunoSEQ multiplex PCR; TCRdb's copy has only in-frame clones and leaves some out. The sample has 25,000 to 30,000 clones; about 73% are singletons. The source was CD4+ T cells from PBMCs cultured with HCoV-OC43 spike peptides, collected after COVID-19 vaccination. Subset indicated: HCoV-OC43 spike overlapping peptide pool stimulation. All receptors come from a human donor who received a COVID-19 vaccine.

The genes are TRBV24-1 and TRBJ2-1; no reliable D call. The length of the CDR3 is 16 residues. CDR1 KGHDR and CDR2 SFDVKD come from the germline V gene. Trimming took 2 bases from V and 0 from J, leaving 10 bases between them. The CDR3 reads CATSDSSVSSYNEQFF. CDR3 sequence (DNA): TGTGCCACCAGTGATTCCTCGGTTAGCTCCTACAATGAGCAGTTCTTC.

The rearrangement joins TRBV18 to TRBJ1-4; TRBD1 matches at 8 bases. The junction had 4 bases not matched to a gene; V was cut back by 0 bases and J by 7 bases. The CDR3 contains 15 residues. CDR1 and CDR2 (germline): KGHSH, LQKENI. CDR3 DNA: TGTGCCAGCTCACCACCAGGACAGGGTTTTGAAAAACTGTTTTTT. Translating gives CASSPPGQGFEKLFF. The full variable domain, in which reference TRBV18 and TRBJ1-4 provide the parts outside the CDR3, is NAGVMQNPRHLVRRRGQEARLRCSPMKGHSHVYWYRQLPEEGLKFMVYLQKENIIDESGMPKERFSAEFPKEGPSILRIQQVVRGDSAAYFCASSPPGQGFEKLFFGSGTQLSVL.

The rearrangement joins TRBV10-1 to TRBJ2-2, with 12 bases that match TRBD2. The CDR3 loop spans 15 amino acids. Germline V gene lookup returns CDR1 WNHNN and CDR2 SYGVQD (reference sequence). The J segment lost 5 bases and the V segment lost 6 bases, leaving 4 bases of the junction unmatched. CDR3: CASSRLAGATGELFF. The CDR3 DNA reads TGCGCCAGCAGCAGACTAGCGGGAGCAACCGGGGAGCTGTTTTTT.

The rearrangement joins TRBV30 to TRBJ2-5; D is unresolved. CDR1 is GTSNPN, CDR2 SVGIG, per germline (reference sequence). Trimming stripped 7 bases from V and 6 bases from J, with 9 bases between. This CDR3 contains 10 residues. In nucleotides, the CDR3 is TGTGCCTCACCCCATAAGACCCAGTACTTC. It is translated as CASPHKTQYF.

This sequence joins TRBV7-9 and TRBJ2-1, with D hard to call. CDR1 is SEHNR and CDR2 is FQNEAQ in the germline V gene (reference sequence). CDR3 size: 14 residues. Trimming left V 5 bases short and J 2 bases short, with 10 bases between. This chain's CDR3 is CASSLGRPYNEQFF. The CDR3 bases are TGTGCCAGCAGCCTAGGACGGCCCTACAATGAGCAGTTCTTC.

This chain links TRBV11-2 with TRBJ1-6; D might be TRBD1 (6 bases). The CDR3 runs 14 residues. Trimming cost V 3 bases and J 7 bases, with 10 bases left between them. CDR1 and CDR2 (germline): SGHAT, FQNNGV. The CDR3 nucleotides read TGTGCCAGCAGCTTGGGGGGCAGGAATTCACCCCTCCACTTT. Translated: CASSLGGRNSPLHF.

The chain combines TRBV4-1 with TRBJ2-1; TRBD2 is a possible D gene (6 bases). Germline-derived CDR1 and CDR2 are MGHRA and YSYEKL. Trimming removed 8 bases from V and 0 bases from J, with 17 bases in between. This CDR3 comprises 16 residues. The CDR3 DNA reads TGCGCCAGCTCCCGAGGATGGGGGGTCTCCTACAATGAGCAGTTCTTC. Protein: CASSRGWGVSYNEQFF.

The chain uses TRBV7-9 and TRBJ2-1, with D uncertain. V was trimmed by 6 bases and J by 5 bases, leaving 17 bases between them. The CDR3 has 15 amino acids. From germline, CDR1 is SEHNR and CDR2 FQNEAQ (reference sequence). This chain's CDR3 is CASRNGQTGDNEQFF. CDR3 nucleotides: TGTGCCAGCAGGAATGGGCAAACTGGGGACAATGAGCAGTTCTTC.

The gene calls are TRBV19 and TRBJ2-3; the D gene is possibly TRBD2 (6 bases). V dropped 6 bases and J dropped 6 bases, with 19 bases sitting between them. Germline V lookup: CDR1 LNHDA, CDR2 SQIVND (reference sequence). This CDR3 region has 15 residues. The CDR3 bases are TGTGCCAGTAGCCGACTAGGTGAACGGGTCGATACGCAGTATTTT. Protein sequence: CASSRLGERVDTQYF.

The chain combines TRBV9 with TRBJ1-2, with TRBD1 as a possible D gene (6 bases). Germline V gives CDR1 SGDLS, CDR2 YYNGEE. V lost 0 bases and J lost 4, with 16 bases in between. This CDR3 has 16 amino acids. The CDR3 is CASSVDRASGAYGYTF. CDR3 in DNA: TGTGCCAGCAGCGTAGACAGGGCTAGCGGGGCCTATGGCTACACCTTC. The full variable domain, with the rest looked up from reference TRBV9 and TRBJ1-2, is DSGVTQTPKHLITATGQRVTLRCSPRSGDLSVYWYQQSLDQGLQFLIQYYNGEERAKGNILERFSAQQFPDLHSELNLSSLELGDSALYFCASSVDRASGAYGYTFGSGTRLTVV.

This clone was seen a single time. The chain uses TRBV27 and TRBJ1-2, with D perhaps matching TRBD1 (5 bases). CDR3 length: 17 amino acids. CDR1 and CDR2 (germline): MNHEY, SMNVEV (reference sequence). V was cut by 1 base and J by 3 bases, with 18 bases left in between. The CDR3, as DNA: TGTGCCAGCAGTTTATATCGGGGGGGAGGGCTAGACTATGGCTACACCTTC. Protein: CASSLYRGGGLDYGYTF.

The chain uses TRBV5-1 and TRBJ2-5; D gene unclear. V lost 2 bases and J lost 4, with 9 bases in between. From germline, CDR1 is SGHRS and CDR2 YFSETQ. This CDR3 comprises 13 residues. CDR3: CASSFRGVETQYF. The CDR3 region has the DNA TGCGCCAGCAGCTTCAGAGGAGTAGAGACCCAGTACTTC. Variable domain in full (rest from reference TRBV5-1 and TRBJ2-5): KAGVTQTPRYLIKTRGQQVTLSCSPISGHRSVSWYQQTPGQGLQFLFEYFSETQRNKGNFPGRFSGRQFSNSRSEMNVSTLELGDSALYLCASSFRGVETQYFGPGTRLLVL.

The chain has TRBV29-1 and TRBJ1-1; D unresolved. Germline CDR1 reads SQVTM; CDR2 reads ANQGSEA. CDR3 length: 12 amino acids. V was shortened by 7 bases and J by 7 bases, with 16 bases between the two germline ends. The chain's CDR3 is CSGIRVVGEAFF. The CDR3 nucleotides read TGCAGCGGGATAAGGGTGGTCGGTGAAGCTTTCTTT.

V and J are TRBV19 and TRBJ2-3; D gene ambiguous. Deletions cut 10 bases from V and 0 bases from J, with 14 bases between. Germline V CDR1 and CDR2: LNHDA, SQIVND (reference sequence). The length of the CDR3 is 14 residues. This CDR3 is CATRIFSSTDTQYF. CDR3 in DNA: TGTGCCACTAGGATTTTTTCGAGCACAGATACGCAGTATTTT.

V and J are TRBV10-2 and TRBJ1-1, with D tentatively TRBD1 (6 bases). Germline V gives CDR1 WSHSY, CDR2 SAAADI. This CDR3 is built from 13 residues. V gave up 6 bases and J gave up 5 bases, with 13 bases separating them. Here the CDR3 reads CASRIGGGTEAFF. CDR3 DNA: TGCGCCAGCAGAATAGGGGGGGGTACTGAAGCTTTCTTT.

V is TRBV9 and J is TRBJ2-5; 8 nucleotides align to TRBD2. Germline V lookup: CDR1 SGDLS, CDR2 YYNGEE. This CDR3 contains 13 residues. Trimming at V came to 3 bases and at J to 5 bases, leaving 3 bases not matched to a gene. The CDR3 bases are TGTGCCAGCAGCGGGACTAGCAGGGAGACCCAGTACTTC. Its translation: CASSGTSRETQYF.

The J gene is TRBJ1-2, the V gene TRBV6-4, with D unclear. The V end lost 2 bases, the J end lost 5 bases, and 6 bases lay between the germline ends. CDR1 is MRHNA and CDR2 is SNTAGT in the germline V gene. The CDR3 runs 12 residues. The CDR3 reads CASSDEGYGYTF. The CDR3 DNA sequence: TGTGCCAGCAGTGACGAAGGTTATGGCTACACCTTC.

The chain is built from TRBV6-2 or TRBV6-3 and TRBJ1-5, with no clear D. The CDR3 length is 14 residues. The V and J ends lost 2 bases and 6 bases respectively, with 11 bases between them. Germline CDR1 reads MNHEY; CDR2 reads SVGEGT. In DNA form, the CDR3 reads TGTGCCAGCAGTTACCGGTCTCGGGGTCAGCCCCAGCATTTT. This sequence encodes CASSYRSRGQPQHF.

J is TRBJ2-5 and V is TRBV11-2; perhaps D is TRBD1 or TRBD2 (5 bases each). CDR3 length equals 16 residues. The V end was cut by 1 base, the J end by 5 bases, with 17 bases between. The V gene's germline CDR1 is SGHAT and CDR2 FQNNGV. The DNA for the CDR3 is TGTGCCAGCAGCTTAGCCGCAGACAGCCGGAGGGAGACCCAGTACTTC. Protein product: CASSLAADSRRETQYF.

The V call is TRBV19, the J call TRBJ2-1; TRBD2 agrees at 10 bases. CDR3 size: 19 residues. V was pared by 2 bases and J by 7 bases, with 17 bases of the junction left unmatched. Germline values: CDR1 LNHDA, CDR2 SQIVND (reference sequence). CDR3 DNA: TGTGCCAGTAGTATACGGGTATTTGGCCTAGCGGGAGTTATGAATGAGCAGTTCTTC. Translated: CASSIRVFGLAGVMNEQFF.

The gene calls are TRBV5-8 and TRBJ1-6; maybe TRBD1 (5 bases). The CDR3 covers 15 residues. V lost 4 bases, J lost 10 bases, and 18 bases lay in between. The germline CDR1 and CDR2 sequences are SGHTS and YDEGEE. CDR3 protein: CASSHRTRPGSPLHF. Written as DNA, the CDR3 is TGTGCCAGCAGCCACAGGACTCGCCCAGGATCACCCCTCCACTTT.

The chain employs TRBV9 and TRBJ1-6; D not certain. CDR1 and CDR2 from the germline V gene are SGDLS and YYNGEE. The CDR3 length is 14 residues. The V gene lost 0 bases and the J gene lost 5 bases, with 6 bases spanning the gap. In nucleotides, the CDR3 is TGTGCCAGCAGCGTAGAACAGAATAATTCACCCCTCCACTTT. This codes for CASSVEQNNSPLHF.

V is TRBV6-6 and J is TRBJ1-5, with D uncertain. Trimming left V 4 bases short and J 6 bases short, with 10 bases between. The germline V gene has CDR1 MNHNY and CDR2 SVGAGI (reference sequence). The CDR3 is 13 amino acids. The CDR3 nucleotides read TGTGCCAGCAGTTCTGAAACCCCTCAGCCCCAGCATTTT. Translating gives CASSSETPQPQHF.

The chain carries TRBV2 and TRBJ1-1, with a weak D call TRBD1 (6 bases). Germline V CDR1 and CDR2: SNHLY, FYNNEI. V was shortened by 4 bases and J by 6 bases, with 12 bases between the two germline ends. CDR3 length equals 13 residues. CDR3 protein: CASSVGGIAEAFF. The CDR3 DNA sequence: TGTGCCAGCAGTGTAGGGGGGATCGCTGAAGCTTTCTTT.

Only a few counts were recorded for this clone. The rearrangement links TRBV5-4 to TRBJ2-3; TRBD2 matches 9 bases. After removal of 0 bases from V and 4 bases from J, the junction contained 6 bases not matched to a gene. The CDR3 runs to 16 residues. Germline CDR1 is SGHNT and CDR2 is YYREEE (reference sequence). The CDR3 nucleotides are TGTGCCAGCAGCTTGGCCCTAGCGGGGAGTGCAGATACGCAGTATTTT. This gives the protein CASSLALAGSADTQYF.

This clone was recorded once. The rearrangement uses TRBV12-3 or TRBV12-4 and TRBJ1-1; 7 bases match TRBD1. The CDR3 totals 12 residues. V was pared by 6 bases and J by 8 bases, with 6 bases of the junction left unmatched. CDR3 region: CASRLNRGEAFF. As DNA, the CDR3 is TGTGCCAGCAGATTGAACAGGGGAGAAGCTTTCTTT.

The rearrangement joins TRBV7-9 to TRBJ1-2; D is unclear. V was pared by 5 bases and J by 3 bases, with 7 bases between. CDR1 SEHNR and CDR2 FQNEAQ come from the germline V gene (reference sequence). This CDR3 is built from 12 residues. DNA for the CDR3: TGTGCCAGCAGCGGCGTTGACTATGGCTACACCTTC. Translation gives CASSGVDYGYTF.

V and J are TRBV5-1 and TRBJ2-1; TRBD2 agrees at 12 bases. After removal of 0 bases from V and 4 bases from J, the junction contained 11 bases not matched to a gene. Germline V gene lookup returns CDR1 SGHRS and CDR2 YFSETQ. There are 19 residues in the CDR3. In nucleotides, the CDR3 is TGCGCCAGCAGCTTGGTGGTCGGACTAGCGGGACCGGTATACAATGAGCAGTTCTTC. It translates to CASSLVVGLAGPVYNEQFF.

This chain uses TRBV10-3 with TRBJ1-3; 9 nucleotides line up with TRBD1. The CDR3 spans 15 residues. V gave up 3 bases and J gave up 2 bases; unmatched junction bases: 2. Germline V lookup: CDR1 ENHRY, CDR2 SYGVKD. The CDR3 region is CAISEGDRAGNTIYF. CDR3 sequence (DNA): TGTGCCATCAGTGAAGGGGACAGGGCTGGAAACACCATATATTTT.

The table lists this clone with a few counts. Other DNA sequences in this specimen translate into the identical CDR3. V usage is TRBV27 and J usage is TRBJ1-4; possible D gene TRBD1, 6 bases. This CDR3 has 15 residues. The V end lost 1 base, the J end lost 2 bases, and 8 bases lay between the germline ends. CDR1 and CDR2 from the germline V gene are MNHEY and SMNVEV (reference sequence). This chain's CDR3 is CASSLFGQTNEKLFF. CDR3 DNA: TGTGCCAGCAGTTTATTTGGACAGACTAATGAAAAACTGTTTTTT.